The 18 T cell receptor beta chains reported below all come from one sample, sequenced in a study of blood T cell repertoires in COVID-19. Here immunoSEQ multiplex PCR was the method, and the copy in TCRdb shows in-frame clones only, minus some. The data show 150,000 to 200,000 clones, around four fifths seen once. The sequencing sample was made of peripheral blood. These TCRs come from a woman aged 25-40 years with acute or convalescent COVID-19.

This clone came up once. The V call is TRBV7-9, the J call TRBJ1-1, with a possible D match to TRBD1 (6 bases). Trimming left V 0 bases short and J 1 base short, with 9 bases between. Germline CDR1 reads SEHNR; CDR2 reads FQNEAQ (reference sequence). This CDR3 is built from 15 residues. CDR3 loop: CASSLADRTNTEAFF. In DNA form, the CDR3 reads TGTGCCAGCAGCTTAGCCGACAGGACGAACACTGAAGCTTTCTTT.

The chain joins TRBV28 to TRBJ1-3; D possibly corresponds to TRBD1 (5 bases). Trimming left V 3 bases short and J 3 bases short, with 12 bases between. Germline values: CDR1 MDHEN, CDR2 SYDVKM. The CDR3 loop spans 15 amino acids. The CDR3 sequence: CASSFRVRDGNTIYF. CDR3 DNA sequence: TGTGCCAGCAGTTTCAGGGTCAGGGATGGAAACACCATATATTTT.

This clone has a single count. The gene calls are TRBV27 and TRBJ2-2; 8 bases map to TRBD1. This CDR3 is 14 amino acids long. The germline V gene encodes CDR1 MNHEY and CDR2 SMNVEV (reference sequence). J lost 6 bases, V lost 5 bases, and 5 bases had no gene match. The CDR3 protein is CASSTGGLAGELFF. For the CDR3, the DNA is TGTGCCAGCAGTACAGGGGGTCTCGCCGGGGAGCTGTTTTTT.

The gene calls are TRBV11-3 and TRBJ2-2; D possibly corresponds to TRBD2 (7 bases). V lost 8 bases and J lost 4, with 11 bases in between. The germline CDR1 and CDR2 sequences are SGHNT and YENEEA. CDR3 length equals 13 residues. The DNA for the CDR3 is TGTGCCAGCCGGGGGGCGCCCACCGGGGAGCTGTTTTTT. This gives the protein CASRGAPTGELFF.

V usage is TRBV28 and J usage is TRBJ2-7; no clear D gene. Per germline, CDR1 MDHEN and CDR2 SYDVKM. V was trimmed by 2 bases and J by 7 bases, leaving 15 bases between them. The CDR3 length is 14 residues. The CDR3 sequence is CASSLRGTPGEQYF. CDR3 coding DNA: TGTGCCAGCAGTTTACGAGGAACTCCTGGGGAGCAGTACTTC.

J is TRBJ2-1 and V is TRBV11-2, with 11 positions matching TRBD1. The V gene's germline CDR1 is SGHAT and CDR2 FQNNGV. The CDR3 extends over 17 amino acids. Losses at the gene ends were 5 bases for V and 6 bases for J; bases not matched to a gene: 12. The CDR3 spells CASSQIWTGGVGNEQFF. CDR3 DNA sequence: TGTGCCAGCAGCCAAATCTGGACAGGGGGCGTAGGCAATGAGCAGTTCTTC.

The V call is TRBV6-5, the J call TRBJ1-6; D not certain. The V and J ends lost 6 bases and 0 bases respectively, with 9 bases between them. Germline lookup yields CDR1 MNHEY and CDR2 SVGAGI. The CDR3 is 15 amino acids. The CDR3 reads CASSGKASYNSPLHF. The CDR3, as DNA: TGTGCCAGCAGCGGGAAAGCCTCCTATAATTCACCCCTCCACTTT.

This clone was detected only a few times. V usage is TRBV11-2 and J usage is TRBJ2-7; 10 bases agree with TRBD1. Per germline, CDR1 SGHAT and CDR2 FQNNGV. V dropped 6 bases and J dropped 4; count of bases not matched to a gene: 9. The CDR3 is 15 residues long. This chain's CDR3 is CASRFVPGQGYEQYF. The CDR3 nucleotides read TGTGCCAGCAGATTTGTCCCGGGACAGGGGTACGAGCAGTACTTC.

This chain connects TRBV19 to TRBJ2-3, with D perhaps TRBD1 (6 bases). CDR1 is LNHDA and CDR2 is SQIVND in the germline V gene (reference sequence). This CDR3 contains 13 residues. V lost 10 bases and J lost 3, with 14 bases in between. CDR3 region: CATQPGQTDTQYF. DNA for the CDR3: TGTGCCACCCAACCCGGACAGACAGATACGCAGTATTTT.

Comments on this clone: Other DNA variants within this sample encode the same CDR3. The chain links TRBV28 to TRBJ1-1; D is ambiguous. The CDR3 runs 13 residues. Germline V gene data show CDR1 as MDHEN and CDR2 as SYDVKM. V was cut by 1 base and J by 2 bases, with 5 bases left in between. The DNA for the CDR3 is TGTGCCAGCAGTTTATCGGGAAACACTGAAGCTTTCTTT. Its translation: CASSLSGNTEAFF. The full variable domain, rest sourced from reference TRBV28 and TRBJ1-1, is DVKVTQSSRYLVKRTGEKVFLECVQDMDHENMFWYRQDPGLGLRLIYFSYDVKMKEKGDIPEGYSVSREKKERFSLILESASTNQTSMYLCASSLSGNTEAFFGQGTRLTVV.

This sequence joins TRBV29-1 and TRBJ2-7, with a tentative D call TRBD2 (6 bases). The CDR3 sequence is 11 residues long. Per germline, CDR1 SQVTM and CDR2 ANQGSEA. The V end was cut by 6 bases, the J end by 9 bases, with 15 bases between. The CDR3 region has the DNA TGCAGCGTCGAGGAGGGCTATGGGCAGTACTTC. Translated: CSVEEGYGQYF.

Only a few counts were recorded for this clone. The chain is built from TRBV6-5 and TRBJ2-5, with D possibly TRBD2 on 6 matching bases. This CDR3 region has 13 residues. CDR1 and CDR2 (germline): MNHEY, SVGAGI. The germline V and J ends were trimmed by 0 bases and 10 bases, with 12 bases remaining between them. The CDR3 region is CASSYSGWEVQYF. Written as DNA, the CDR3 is TGTGCCAGCAGTTACTCGGGCTGGGAGGTCCAGTACTTC.

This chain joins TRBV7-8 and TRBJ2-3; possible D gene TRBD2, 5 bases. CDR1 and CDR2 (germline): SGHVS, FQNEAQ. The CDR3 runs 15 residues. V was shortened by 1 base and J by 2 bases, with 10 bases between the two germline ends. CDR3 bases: TGTGCCAGCAGCTTAGAACCGGGGTACACAGATACGCAGTATTTT. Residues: CASSLEPGYTDTQYF.

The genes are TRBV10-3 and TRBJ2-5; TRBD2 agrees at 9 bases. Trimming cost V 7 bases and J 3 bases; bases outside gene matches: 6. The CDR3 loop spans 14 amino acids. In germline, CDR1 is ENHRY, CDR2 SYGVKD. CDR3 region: CAIKNVAGEETQYF. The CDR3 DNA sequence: TGTGCCATCAAAAACGTAGCGGGAGAAGAGACCCAGTACTTC.

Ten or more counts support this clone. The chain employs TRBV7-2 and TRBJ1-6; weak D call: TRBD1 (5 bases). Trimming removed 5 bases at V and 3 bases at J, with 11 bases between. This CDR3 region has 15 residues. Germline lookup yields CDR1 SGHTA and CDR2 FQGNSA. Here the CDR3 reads CASSTGQRYNSPLHF. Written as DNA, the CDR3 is TGTGCCAGCAGCACAGGTCAGCGCTATAATTCACCCCTCCACTTT.

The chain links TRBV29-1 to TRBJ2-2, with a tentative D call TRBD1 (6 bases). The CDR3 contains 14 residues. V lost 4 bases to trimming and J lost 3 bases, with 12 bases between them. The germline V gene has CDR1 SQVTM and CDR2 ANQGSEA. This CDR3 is CSVVSGAYTGELFF. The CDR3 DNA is TGCAGCGTTGTCTCAGGGGCTTACACCGGGGAGCTGTTTTTT.

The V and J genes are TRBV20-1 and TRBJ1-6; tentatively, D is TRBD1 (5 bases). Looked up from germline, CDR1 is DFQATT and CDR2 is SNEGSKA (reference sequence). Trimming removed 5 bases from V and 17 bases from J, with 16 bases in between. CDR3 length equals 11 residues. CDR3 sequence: CSAPLDNRVHF. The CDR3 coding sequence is TGCAGTGCTCCCTTGGACAATCGTGTCCACTTT.

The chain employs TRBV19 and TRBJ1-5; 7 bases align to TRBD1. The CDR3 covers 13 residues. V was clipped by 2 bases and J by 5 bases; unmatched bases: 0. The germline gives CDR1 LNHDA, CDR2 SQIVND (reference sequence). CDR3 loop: CASSITGDQPQHF. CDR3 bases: TGTGCCAGTAGTATAACAGGGGATCAGCCCCAGCATTTT.